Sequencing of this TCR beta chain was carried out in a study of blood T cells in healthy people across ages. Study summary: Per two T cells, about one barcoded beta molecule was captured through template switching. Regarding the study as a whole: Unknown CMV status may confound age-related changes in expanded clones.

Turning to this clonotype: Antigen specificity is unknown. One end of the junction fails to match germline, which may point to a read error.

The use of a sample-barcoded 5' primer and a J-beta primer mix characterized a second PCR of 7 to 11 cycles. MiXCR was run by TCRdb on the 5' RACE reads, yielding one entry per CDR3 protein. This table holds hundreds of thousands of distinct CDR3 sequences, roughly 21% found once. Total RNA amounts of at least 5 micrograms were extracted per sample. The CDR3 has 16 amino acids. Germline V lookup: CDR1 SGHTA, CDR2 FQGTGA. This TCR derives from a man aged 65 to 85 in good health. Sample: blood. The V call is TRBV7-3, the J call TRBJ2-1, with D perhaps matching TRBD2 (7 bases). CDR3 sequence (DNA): TGTGCCAGCGGCTTAAAGGGAGGGGGAATATACAATGAGCAGTTCTTC. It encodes CASGLKGGGIYNEQFF.